The 2 T cell receptor beta chains presented below share a single source sample, sequenced in a study of cytomegalovirus exposure and HLA in healthy donors. With 60 Vbeta and 13 Jbeta primers, the PCR was carried out. Method: immunoSEQ multiplex PCR; TCRdb's copy keeps in-frame clones and lacks some. The table records about 190,000 clones, 84% of them present only once. Sequencing input: PBMCs. The source of these receptors is a boy aged 5-17 years in good health and CMV-seronegative.

This sequence joins TRBV7-8 and TRBJ2-1; D might be TRBD2 (6 bases). Germline CDR1 and CDR2: SGHVS and FQNEAQ. The length of the CDR3 is 15 residues. The V end lost 2 bases, the J end lost 5 bases, and 13 bases lay between the germline ends. CDR3 sequence: CASSLRRTGDNEQFF. The DNA for the CDR3 is TGTGCCAGCAGCTTACGGCGTACGGGGGACAATGAGCAGTTCTTC.

The chain is built from TRBV6-5 and TRBJ2-2; no clear D gene. The germline V and J ends were trimmed by 0 bases and 8 bases, with 7 bases remaining between them. Germline V gene data show CDR1 as MNHEY and CDR2 as SVGAGI. The length of the CDR3 is 13 residues. The CDR3 is CASSYSTRGELFF. Here the CDR3 DNA reads TGTGCCAGCAGTTACTCGACTCGTGGGGAGCTGTTTTTT.